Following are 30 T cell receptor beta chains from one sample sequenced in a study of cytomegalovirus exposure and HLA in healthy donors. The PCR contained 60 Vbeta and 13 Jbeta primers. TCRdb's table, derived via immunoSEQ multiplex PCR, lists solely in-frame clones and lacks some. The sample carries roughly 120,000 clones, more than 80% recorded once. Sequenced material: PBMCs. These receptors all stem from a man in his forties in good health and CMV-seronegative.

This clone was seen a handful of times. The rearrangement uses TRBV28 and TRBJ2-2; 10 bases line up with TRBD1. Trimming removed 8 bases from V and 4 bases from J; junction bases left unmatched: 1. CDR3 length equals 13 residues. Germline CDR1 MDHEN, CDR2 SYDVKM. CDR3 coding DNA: TGTGCCAGCGGACAGGGGGGCACCGGGGAGCTGTTTTTT. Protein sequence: CASGQGGTGELFF.

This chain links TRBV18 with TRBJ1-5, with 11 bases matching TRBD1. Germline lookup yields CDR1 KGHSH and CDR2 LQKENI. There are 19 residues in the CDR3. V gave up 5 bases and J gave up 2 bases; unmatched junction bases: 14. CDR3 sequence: CASSSSGTGGSFGNQPQHF. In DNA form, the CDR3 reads TGTGCCAGCTCATCCTCCGGGACAGGGGGTTCGTTTGGCAATCAGCCCCAGCATTTT.

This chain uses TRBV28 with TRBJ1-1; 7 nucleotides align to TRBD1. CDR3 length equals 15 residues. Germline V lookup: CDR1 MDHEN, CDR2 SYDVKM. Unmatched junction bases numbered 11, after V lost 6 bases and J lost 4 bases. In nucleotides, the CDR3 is TGTGCCAGCAGAATTATAGGGGGCGCGAGCACTGAAGCTTTCTTT. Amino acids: CASRIIGGASTEAFF.

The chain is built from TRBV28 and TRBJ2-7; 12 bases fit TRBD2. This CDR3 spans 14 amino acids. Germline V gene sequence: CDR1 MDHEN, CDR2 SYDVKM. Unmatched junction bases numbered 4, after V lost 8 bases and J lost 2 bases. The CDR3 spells CASGLAGGPYEQYF. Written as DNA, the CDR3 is TGTGCCAGCGGCCTAGCGGGAGGGCCCTACGAGCAGTACTTC.

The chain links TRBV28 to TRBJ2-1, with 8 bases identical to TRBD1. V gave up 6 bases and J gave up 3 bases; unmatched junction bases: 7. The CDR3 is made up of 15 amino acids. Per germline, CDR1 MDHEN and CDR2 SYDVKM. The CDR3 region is CASSLVGQVYNEQFF. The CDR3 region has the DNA TGTGCCAGCAGCTTGGTGGGACAGGTCTACAATGAGCAGTTCTTC.

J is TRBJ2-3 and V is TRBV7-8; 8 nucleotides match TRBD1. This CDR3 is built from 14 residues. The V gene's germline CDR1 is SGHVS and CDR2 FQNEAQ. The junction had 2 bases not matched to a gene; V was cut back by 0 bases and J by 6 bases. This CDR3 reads CASSLANRGDTQYF. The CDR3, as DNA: TGTGCCAGCAGCTTAGCGAACAGGGGGGATACGCAGTATTTT.

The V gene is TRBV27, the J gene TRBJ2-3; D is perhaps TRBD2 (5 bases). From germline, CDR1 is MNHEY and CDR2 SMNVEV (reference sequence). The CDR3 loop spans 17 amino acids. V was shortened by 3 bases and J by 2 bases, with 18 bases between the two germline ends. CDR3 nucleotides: TGTGCCAGCAGTTTCGGGGTAGCGTCGTGGGACACAGATACGCAGTATTTT. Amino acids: CASSFGVASWDTDTQYF.

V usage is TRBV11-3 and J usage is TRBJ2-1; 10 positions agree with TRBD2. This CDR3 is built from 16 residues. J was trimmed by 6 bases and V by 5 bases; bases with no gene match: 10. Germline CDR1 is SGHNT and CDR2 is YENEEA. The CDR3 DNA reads TGTGCCAGCAGCCTGAACGCCGGGACTAGCGCCAATGAGCAGTTCTTC. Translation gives CASSLNAGTSANEQFF. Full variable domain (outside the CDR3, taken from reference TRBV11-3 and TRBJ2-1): EAGVVQSPRYKIIEKKQPVAFWCNPISGHNTLYWYLQNLGQGPELLIRYENEEAVDDSQLPKDRFSAERLKGVDSTLKIQPAELGDSAVYLCASSLNAGTSANEQFFGPGTRLTVL.

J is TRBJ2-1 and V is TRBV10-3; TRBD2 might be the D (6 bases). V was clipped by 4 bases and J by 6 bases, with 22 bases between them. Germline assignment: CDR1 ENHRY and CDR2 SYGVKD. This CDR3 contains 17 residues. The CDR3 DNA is TGTGCCATCAGTGGCATTGGGGGGTCTCCTCGCAGCAATGAGCAGTTCTTC. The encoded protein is CAISGIGGSPRSNEQFF.

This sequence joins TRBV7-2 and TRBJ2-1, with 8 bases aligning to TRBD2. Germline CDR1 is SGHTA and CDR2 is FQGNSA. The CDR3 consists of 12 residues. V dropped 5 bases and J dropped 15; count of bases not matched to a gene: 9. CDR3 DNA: TGTGCCAGCAGCCACGGGGGGGTAAACGGGTTCTTC. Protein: CASSHGGVNGFF.

The CDR3 sequence is CASTPTGSNTEAFF. In DNA form, the CDR3 reads TGCGCCAGCACCCCGACAGGGTCAAACACTGAAGCTTTCTTT. The chain carries TRBV5-1 and TRBJ1-1, with 7 bases lining up with TRBD1. In germline, CDR1 is SGHRS, CDR2 YFSETQ. V trimming: 6 bases; J trimming: 2 bases; junction bases outside the gene matches: 7. This CDR3 is 14 amino acids long.

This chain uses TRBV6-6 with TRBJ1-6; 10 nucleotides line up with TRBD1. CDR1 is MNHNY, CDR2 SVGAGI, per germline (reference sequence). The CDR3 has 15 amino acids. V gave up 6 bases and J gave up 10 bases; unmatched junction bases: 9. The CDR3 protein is CASRPPGTGDSPLHF. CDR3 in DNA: TGTGCCAGCAGACCACCCGGGACAGGGGACTCACCCCTCCACTTT.

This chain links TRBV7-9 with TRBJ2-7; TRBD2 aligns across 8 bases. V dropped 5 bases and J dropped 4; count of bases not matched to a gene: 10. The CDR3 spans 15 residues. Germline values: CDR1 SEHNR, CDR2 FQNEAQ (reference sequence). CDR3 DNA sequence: TGTGCCAGCAGCCCAGACGGGACTAGGTCTTACGAGCAGTACTTC. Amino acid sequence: CASSPDGTRSYEQYF. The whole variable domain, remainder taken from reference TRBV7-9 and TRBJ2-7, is DTGVSQNPRHKITKRGQNVTFRCDPISEHNRLYWYRQTLGQGPEFLTYFQNEAQLEKSRLLSDRFSAERPKGSFSTLEIQRTEQGDSAMYLCASSPDGTRSYEQYFGPGTRLTVT.

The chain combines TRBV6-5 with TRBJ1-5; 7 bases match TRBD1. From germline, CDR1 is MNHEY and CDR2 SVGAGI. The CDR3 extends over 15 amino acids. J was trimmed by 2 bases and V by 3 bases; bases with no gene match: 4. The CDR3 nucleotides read TGTGCCAGCAGTTATACAGGGGACGGCAATCAGCCCCAGCATTTT. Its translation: CASSYTGDGNQPQHF.

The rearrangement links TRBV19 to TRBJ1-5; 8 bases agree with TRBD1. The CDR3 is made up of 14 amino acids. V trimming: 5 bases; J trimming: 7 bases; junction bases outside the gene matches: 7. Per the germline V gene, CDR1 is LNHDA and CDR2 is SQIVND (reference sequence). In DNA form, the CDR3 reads TGTGCCAGTAGTCTGACCCGACAGGGGCAGCCCCAGCATTTT. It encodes CASSLTRQGQPQHF.

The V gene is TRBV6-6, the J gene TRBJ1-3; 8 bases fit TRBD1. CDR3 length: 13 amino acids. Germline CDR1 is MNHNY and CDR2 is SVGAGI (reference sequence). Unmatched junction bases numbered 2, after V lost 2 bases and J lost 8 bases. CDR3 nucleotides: TGTGCCAGCAGTTACACAGGGGGGGACACCATATATTTT. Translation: CASSYTGGDTIYF.

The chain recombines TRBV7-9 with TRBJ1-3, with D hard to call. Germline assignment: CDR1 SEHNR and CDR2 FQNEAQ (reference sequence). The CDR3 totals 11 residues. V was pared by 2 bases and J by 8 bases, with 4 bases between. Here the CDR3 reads CASSLYDTIYF. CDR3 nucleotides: TGTGCCAGCAGCTTATATGACACCATATATTTT. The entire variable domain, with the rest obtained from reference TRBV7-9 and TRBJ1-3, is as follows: DTGVSQNPRHKITKRGQNVTFRCDPISEHNRLYWYRQTLGQGPEFLTYFQNEAQLEKSRLLSDRFSAERPKGSFSTLEIQRTEQGDSAMYLCASSLYDTIYFGEGSWLTVV.

The CDR3 loop reads CASSQAGAGSSYEQYF. DNA of the CDR3: TGCGCCAGCAGCCAAGCGGGTGCGGGGAGCTCCTACGAGCAGTACTTC. The chain uses TRBV4-3 and TRBJ2-7; possibly TRBD2 for D (6 bases). Germline CDR1 and CDR2: LGHNA and YSLEER. The ends were cut back, 1 base at V and 0 bases at J, with 13 bases in the middle. The CDR3 loop spans 16 amino acids.

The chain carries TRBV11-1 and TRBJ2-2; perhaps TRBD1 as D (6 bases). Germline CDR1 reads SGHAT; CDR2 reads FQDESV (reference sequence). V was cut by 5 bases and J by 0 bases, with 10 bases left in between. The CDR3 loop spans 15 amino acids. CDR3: CASSPGTTNTGELFF. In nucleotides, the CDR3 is TGTGCCAGCAGCCCGGGGACAACGAACACCGGGGAGCTGTTTTTT. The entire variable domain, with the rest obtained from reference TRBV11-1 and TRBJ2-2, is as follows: EAEVAQSPRYKITEKSQAVAFWCDPISGHATLYWYRQILGQGPELLVQFQDESVVDDSQLPKDRFSAERLKGVDSTLKIQPAELGDSAMYLCASSPGTTNTGELFFGEGSRLTVL.

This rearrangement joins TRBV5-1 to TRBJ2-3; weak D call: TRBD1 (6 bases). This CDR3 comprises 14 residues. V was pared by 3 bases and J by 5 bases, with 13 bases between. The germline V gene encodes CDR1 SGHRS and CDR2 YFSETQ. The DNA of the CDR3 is TGCGCCAGCAGCTCCCTGACAGGAGTAGATACGCAGTATTTT. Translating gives CASSSLTGVDTQYF.

This CDR3 reads CASSLTVGAEQYF. DNA for the CDR3: TGTGCCAGCAGCTTAACGGTTGGGGCAGAGCAGTACTTC. The rearrangement links TRBV7-3 to TRBJ2-5, with a tentative D call TRBD1 (5 bases). Trimming cost V 0 bases and J 11 bases, with 13 bases left between them. The V gene's germline CDR1 is SGHTA and CDR2 FQGTGA. The CDR3 runs to 13 residues. The complete variable domain, with remaining parts taken from reference TRBV7-3 and TRBJ2-5, reads GAGVSQTPSNKVTEKGKYVELRCDPISGHTALYWYRQSLGQGPEFLIYFQGTGAADDSGLPNDRFFAVRPEGSVSTLKIQRTERGDSAVYLCASSLTVGAEQYFGPGTRLLVL.

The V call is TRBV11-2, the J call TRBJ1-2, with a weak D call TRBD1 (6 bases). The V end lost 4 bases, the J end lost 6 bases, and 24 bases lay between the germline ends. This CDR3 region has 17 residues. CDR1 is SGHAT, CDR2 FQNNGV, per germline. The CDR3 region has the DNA TGTGCCAGCAGCTCAACCGGGACAAATCTGGCGTGGGATGGCTACACCTTC. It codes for CASSSTGTNLAWDGYTF. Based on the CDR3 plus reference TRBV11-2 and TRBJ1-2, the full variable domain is EAGVAQSPRYKIIEKRQSVAFWCNPISGHATLYWYQQILGQGPKLLIQFQNNGVVDDSQLPKDRFSAERLKGVDSTLKIQPAKLEDSAVYLCASSSTGTNLAWDGYTFGSGTRLTVV.

CDR3 region: CASSVLGSGTGELFF. As DNA, the CDR3 is TGTGCCAGCAGTGTCCTTGGGAGCGGGACCGGGGAGCTGTTTTTT. The genes are TRBV27 and TRBJ2-2, with TRBD2 as a possible D gene (6 bases). The CDR3 is 15 residues long. Looked up from germline, CDR1 is MNHEY and CDR2 is SMNVEV (reference sequence). V was clipped by 5 bases and J by 5 bases, with 15 bases between them.

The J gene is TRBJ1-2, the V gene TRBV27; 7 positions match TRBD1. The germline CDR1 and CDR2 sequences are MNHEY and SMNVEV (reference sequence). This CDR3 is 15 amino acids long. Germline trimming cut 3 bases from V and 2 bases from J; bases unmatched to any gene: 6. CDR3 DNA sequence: TGTGCCAGCAGTTTGGGGGGACAGCGGAACTATGGCTACACCTTC. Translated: CASSLGGQRNYGYTF.

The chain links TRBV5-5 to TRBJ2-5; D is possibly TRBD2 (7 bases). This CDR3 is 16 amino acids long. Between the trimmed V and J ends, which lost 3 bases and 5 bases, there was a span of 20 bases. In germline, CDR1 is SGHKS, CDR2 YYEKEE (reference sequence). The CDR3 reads CASSWGALGEGETQYF. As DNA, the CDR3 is TGTGCCAGCAGCTGGGGGGCCCTGGGGGAGGGTGAGACCCAGTACTTC.

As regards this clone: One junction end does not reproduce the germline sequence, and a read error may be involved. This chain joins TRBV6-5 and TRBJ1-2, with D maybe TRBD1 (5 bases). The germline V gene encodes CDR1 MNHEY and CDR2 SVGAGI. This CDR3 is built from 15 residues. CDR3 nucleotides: TGTGCCAGCGGTTACTCCGTGGGGGGTTCCTATGGCTACACCTTC. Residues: CASGYSVGGSYGYTF.

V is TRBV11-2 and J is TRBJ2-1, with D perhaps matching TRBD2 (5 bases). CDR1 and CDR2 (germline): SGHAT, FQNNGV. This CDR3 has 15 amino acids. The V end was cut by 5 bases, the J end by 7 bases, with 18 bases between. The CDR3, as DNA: TGTGCCAGCAGCCCAAGCCTTGTTACGGGGAATGAGCAGTTCTTC. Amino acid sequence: CASSPSLVTGNEQFF.

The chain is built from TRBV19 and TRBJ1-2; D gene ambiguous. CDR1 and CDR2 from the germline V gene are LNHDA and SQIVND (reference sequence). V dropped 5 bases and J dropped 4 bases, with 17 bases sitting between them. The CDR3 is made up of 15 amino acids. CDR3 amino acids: CASSPQRPTFYGYTF. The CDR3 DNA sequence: TGTGCCAGTAGTCCCCAGCGTCCTACCTTCTATGGCTACACCTTC.

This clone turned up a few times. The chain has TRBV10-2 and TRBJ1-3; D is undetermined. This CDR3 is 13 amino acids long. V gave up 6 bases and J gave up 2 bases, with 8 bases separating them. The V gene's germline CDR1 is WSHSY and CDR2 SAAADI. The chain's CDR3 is CASRQLAGNTIYF. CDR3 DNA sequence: TGCGCCAGCAGACAGCTCGCTGGAAACACCATATATTTT.

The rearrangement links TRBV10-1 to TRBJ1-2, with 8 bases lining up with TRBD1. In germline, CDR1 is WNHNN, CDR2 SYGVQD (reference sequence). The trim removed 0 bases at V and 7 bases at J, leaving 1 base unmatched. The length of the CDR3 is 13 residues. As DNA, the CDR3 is TGCGCCAGCAGTGAGTCCACAGGGGGTGGCTACACCTTC. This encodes CASSESTGGGYTF.